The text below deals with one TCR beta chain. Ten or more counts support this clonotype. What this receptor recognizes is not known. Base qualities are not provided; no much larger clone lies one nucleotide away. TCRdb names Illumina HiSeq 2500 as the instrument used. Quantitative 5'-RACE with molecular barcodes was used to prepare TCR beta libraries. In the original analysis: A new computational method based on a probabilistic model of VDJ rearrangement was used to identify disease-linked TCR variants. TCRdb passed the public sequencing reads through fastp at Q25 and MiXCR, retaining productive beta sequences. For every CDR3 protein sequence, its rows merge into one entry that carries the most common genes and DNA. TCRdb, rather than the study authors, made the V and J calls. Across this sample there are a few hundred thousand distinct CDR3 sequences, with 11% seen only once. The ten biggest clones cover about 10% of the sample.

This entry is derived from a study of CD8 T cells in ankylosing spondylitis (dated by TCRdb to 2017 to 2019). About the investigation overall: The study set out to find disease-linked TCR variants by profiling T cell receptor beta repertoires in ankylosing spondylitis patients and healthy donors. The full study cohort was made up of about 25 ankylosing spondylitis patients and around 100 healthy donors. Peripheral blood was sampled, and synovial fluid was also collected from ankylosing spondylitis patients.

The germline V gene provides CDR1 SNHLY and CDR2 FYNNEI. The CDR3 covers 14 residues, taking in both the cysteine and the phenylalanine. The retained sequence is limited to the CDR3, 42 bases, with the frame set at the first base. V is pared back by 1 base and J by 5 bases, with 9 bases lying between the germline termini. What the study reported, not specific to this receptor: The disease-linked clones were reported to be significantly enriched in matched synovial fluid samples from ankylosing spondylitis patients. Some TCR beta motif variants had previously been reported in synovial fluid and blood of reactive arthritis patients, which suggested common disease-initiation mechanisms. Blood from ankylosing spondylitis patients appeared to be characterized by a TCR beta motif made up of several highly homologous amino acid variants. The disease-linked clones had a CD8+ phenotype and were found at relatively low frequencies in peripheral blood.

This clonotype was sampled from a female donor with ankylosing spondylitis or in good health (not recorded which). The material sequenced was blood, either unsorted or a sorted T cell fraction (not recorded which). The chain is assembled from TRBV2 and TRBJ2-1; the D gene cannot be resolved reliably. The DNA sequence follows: TGTGCCAGCAGTGAAGGGGCCCTCGACAATGAGCAGTTCTTC. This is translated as CASSEGALDNEQFF.